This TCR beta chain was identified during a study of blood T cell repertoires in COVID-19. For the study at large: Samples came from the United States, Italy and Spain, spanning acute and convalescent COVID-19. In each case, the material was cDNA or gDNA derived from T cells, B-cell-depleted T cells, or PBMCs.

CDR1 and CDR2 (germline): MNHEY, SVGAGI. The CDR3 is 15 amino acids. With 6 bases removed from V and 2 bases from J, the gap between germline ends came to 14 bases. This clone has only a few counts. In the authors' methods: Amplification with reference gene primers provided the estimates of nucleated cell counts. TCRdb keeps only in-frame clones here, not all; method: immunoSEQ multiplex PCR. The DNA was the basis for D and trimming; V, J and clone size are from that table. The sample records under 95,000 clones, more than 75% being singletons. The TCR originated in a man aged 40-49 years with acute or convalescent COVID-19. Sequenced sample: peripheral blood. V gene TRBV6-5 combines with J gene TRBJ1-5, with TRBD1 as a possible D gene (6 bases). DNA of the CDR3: TGTGCCAGCAGCCCCGTAGGGGGAGGCAATCAGCCCCAGCATTTT. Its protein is CASSPVGGGNQPQHF.